This passage covers 21 T cell receptor beta chains from one sample sequenced in a study of PD-1 blockade in classical Hodgkin lymphoma (dated by TCRdb to 2020 to 2021). Libraries were built with the immunoSEQ multiplex PCR assay. TCRdb limited this immuneACCESS table to in-frame rearrangements with V and J called. A share of clones is missing; checked studies link under half to unresolved V genes, and the rest is unexplained. Recorded for this sample are 95,000 to 100,000 clones; more than 85% of them occurred a single time. The ten biggest clones cover 6.6% of the sample. Per the publication, the time point label means: cycle 2 day 1 (C2D1) of nivolumab. All trial patients had relapsed after autologous stem cell transplantation, with cohorts A, B and C differing in prior brentuximab vedotin exposure. The sequencing here drew on peripheral blood mononuclear cells (PBMCs), taken before the second cycle of nivolumab. The receptors were gathered from a human donor with classical Hodgkin lymphoma.

This chain joins TRBV6-1 and TRBJ1-2; no clear D. CDR3 length: 14 amino acids. From germline, CDR1 is MNHNS and CDR2 SASEGT. Trimming took off 2 bases at V and 4 bases at J, with 11 bases between the two ends. CDR3 loop: CASSENGPAYGYTF. The CDR3 region has the DNA TGTGCCAGCAGTGAAAACGGGCCAGCCTATGGCTACACCTTC.

The chain uses TRBV19 and TRBJ2-4, with TRBD2 as a possible D gene (6 bases). Trimming pared 7 bases from V and 7 bases from J, leaving 17 bases between. The CDR3 extends over 14 amino acids. Germline V gene lookup returns CDR1 LNHDA and CDR2 SQIVND (reference sequence). This chain's CDR3 is CASTPPGGLNIQYF. For the CDR3, the DNA is TGTGCCAGTACCCCCCCCGGAGGGCTGAACATTCAGTACTTC.

This clone came up once. The V and J genes are TRBV7-9 and TRBJ1-6; perhaps TRBD1 as D (6 bases). Trimming pared 4 bases from V and 13 bases from J, leaving 20 bases between. From germline, CDR1 is SEHNR and CDR2 FQNEAQ (reference sequence). CDR3 length: 15 amino acids. The CDR3 nucleotides are TGTGCCAGCAGCTCCCATTTAACGGGGGCAGTTCCCCTCCACTTT. This gives the protein CASSSHLTGAVPLHF.

This clone was counted a single time. The V call is TRBV5-8, the J call TRBJ1-5, with 7 bases identical to TRBD1. CDR3 length equals 15 residues. Trimming at V came to 5 bases and at J to 7 bases, leaving 12 bases not matched to a gene. Germline assignment: CDR1 SGHTS and CDR2 YDEGEE. The CDR3 coding sequence is TGTGCCAGCAGAGCCGGGACAGTGAGGGAACAGCCCCAGCATTTT. Translating it yields CASRAGTVREQPQHF.

This chain joins TRBV5-1 and TRBJ2-5; either TRBD1 or TRBD2 may fit D (5 bases each). The J call is doubtful: the DNA matches TRBJ2-7 better. The CDR3 length is 16 residues. Germline V CDR1 and CDR2: SGHRS, YFSETQ. For the CDR3, the DNA is TGCGCCAGCAGCTTGAGCCCCGAGGGGAAGGGCTACGAGCAGTACTTC. Translation: CASSLSPEGKGYEQYF.

The chain joins TRBV6-5 to TRBJ2-2; 7 bases agree with TRBD1. The V gene's germline CDR1 is MNHEY and CDR2 SVGAGI. The CDR3 sequence is 14 residues long. V lost 10 bases, J lost 3 bases, and 8 bases stayed unmatched. DNA for the CDR3: TGTGCCACCACCCGGGACAGCTACACCGGGGAGCTGTTTTTT. It translates to CATTRDSYTGELFF.

This chain uses TRBV6-5 with TRBJ2-7; D is uncertain. The CDR3 spans 14 residues. Germline-derived CDR1 and CDR2 are MNHEY and SVGAGI. V lost 5 bases, J lost 0 bases, and 11 bases lay in between. For the CDR3, the DNA is TGTGCCAGCAGTGATCGGAGCTTCTCCTACGAGCAGTACTTC. Translating gives CASSDRSFSYEQYF.

The rearrangement links TRBV5-4 to TRBJ2-5; 7 bases map to TRBD1. Germline V CDR1 and CDR2: SGHNT, YYREEE (reference sequence). This CDR3 has 16 residues. The V gene end was trimmed by 0 bases and the J gene end by 5 bases; junction bases not matched to a gene: 10. The CDR3 region has the DNA TGTGCCAGCAGCTTGGGTCAGGCTCCCAGGGGGGAGACCCAGTACTTC. It translates to CASSLGQAPRGETQYF.

The rearrangement joins TRBV4-3 to TRBJ2-1, with unresolved D. V was trimmed by 0 bases and J by 5 bases, leaving 8 bases between them. Germline assignment: CDR1 LGHNA and CDR2 YSLEER. CDR3 length equals 14 residues. The CDR3 sequence is CASSQDQHNNEQFF. The CDR3 coding sequence is TGCGCCAGCAGCCAAGATCAGCACAACAATGAGCAGTTCTTC.

This clone was seen a few times. The gene calls are TRBV7-6 and TRBJ2-7, with D perhaps TRBD1 (6 bases). Germline CDR1 is SGHVS and CDR2 is FNYEAQ. Trimming left V 5 bases short and J 2 bases short, with 7 bases between. This CDR3 comprises 12 residues. The CDR3: CASSRTAYEQYF. Here the CDR3 DNA reads TGTGCCAGCAGCCGGACAGCCTACGAGCAGTACTTC.

This rearrangement joins TRBV7-6 to TRBJ2-7, with D perhaps matching TRBD1 (7 bases). The germline gives CDR1 SGHVS, CDR2 FNYEAQ. The CDR3 extends over 18 amino acids. With 1 base removed from V and 1 base from J, the gap between germline ends came to 20 bases. The CDR3 spells CASSLGVGGGFFSYEQYF. CDR3 DNA: TGTGCCAGCAGCTTAGGAGTTGGAGGGGGCTTTTTTTCCTACGAGCAGTACTTC. The whole variable domain, filled in from reference TRBV7-6 and TRBJ2-7, reads GAGVSQSPRYKVTKRGQDVALRCDPISGHVSLYWYRQALGQGPEFLTYFNYEAQQDKSGLPNDRFSAERPEGSISTLTIQRTEQRDSAMYRCASSLGVGGGFFSYEQYFGPGTRLTVT.

V and J are TRBV4-3 and TRBJ2-1; D may be TRBD1 or TRBD2 (5 bases each). Trimming shortened V by 7 bases and J by 8 bases, and 21 bases separated the two germline ends. The CDR3 loop spans 15 amino acids. CDR1 and CDR2 (germline): LGHNA, YSLEER. The CDR3 DNA sequence: TGCGCCAGCACACCCAGGGCGTCGGGGTTGTATGAGCAGTTCTTC. Encoded protein: CASTPRASGLYEQFF.

This sequence joins TRBV28 and TRBJ1-2, with D hard to call. Deletions cut 5 bases from V and 4 bases from J, with 11 bases between. The CDR3 loop spans 13 amino acids. The germline CDR1 and CDR2 sequences are MDHEN and SYDVKM. In nucleotides, the CDR3 is TGTGCCAGCAGTCCCACAACAATCTATGGCTACACCTTC. Its translation is CASSPTTIYGYTF.

The V gene is TRBV28, the J gene TRBJ2-7; D is unresolved. Between the trimmed V and J ends, which lost 1 base and 0 bases, there was a span of 1 base. This CDR3 has 12 amino acids. The germline CDR1 and CDR2 sequences are MDHEN and SYDVKM. The CDR3 sequence is CASSLFSYEQYF. The CDR3, as DNA: TGTGCCAGCAGTTTATTCTCCTACGAGCAGTACTTC.

The V and J genes are TRBV29-1 and TRBJ2-1; no clear D. The CDR3 is made up of 12 amino acids. V lost 0 bases and J 10 bases, leaving 10 bases between the germline ends. Germline CDR1 and CDR2: SQVTM and ANQGSEA. The DNA for the CDR3 is TGCAGCGTTGAAGAGAGGATTTACGAGCAGTTCTTC. Its translation is CSVEERIYEQFF.

V and J are TRBV19 and TRBJ1-1, with 7 bases that match TRBD1. This CDR3 has 17 amino acids. Trimming at V came to 2 bases and at J to 1 base, leaving 10 bases not matched to a gene. Germline lookup yields CDR1 LNHDA and CDR2 SQIVND (reference sequence). The CDR3 DNA reads TGTGCCAGTAGTATAATCTCCGGGACAGCCTCGAACACTGAAGCTTTCTTT. Translation gives CASSIISGTASNTEAFF. Variable domain in full (rest from reference TRBV19 and TRBJ1-1): DGGITQSPKYLFRKEGQNVTLSCEQNLNHDAMYWYRQDPGQGLRLIYYSQIVNDFQKGDIAEGYSVSREKKESFPLTVTSAQKNPTAFYLCASSIISGTASNTEAFFGQGTRLTVV.

This chain uses TRBV27 with TRBJ2-5; D uncertain. The V end lost 4 bases, the J end lost 0 bases, and 6 bases lay between the germline ends. Germline CDR1 MNHEY, CDR2 SMNVEV (reference sequence). This CDR3 region has 13 residues. The CDR3 sequence: CASSSIYQETQYF. The DNA for the CDR3 is TGTGCCAGCAGTTCGATTTACCAAGAGACCCAGTACTTC.

This chain links TRBV11-1 with TRBJ1-4; D uncertain. Germline V CDR1 and CDR2: SGHAT, FQDESV (reference sequence). Trimming took 5 bases from V and 7 from J, leaving 17 bases between them. The CDR3 sequence is 15 residues long. CDR3 DNA sequence: TGTGCCAGCAGCCGCCATCGGGCAGGAACTGAAAAACTGTTTTTT. Translating gives CASSRHRAGTEKLFF.

The J gene is TRBJ2-5, the V gene TRBV5-1; either TRBD1 or TRBD2 may supply D (5 bases each). This CDR3 contains 14 residues. CDR1 is SGHRS and CDR2 is YFSETQ in the germline V gene. V lost 1 base, J lost 2 bases, and 9 bases lay in between. CDR3 amino acids: CASSLSGAQETQYF. The CDR3 DNA is TGCGCCAGCAGCTTGTCCGGGGCGCAAGAGACCCAGTACTTC.

The rearrangement links TRBV29-1 to TRBJ1-5, with D unresolved. Germline V lookup: CDR1 SQVTM, CDR2 ANQGSEA. The ends were cut back, 4 bases at V and 11 bases at J, with 18 bases in the middle. This CDR3 is 13 amino acids long. The CDR3: CSVVPGPDRTQHF. CDR3 in DNA: TGCAGCGTTGTCCCGGGCCCAGACCGGACCCAGCATTTT.

This chain uses TRBV27 with TRBJ1-1; 7 nucleotides match TRBD1. CDR1 is MNHEY, CDR2 SMNVEV, per germline (reference sequence). The CDR3 is 15 residues long. V shed 0 bases and J 0 bases; nucleotides not matched to a gene: 1. As DNA, the CDR3 is TGTGCCAGCAGTTTATCGAGGGGGCTGAACACTGAAGCTTTCTTT. Its protein product is CASSLSRGLNTEAFF.